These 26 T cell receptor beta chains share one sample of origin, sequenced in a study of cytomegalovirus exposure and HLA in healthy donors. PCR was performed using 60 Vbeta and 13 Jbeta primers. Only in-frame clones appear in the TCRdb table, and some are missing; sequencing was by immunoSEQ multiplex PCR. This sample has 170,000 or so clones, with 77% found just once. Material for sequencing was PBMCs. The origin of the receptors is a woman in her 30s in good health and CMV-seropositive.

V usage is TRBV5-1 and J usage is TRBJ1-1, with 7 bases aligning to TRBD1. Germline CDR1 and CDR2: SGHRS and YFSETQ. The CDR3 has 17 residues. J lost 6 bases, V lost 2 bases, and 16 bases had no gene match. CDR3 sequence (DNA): TGCGCCAGCAGCTTTGGGTCAGGGGGTTCCCCTACGGCTGAAGCTTTCTTT. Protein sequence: CASSFGSGGSPTAEAFF.

The CDR3: CASSTSLGQGSTYYSYEQYF. For the CDR3, the DNA is TGCGCCAGCAGCACCTCCCTGGGACAGGGCAGTACCTACTACTCCTACGAGCAGTACTTC. The chain carries TRBV5-1 and TRBJ2-7; TRBD1 matches at 9 bases. This CDR3 is built from 20 residues. Germline CDR1 and CDR2: SGHRS and YFSETQ. V lost 4 bases, J lost 0 bases, and 20 bases stayed unmatched.

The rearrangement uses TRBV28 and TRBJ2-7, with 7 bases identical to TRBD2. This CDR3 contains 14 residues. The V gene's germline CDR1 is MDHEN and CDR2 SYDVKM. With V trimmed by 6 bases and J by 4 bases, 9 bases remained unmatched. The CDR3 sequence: CASRWGRGGYEQYF. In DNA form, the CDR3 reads TGTGCCAGCAGATGGGGACGGGGAGGGTACGAGCAGTACTTC.

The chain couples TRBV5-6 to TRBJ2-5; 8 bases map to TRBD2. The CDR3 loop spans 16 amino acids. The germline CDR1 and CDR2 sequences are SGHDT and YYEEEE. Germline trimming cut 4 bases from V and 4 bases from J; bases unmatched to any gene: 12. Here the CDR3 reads CASSRGGGLAGETQYF. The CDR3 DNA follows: TGTGCCAGCAGCCGGGGAGGTGGTCTAGCGGGAGAGACCCAGTACTTC. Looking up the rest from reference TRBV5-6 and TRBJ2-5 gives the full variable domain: DAGVTQSPTHLIKTRGQQVTLRCSPKSGHDTVSWYQQALGQGPQFIFQYYEEEERQRGNFPDRFSGHQFPNYSSELNVNALLLGDSALYLCASSRGGGLAGETQYFGPGTRLLVL.

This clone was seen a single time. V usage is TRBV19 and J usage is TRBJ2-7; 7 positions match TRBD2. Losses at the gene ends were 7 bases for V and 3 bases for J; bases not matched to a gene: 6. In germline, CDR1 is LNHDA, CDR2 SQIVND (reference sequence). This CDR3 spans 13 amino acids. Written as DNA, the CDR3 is TGTGCCAGTACTCTTCGCGGGGGCTACGAGCAGTACTTC. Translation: CASTLRGGYEQYF.

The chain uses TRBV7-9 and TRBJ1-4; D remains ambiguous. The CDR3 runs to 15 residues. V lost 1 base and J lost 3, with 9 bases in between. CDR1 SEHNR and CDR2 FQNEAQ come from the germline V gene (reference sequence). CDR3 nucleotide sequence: TGTGCCAGCAGCTTAGGGCGCGGTGCTAATGAAAAACTGTTTTTT. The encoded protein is CASSLGRGANEKLFF.

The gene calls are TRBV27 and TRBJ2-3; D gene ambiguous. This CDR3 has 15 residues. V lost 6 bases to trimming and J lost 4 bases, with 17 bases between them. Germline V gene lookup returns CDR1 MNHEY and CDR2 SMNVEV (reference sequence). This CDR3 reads CASSSLSVAADTQYF. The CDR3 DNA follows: TGTGCCAGCAGCAGCCTCAGTGTTGCGGCAGATACGCAGTATTTT.

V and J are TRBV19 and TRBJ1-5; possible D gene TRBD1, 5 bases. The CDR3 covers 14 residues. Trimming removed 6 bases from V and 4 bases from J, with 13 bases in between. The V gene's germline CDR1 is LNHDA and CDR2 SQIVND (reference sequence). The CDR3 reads CASSPRGGNQPQHF. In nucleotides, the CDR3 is TGTGCCAGTAGCCCACGGGGGGGGAATCAGCCCCAGCATTTT.

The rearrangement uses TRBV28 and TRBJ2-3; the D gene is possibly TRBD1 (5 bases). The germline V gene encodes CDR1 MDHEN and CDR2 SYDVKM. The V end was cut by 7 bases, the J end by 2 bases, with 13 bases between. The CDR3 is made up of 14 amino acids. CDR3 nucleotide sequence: TGTGCCAGCAACCCGCCCAGGGCCACAGATACGCAGTATTTT. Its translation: CASNPPRATDTQYF.

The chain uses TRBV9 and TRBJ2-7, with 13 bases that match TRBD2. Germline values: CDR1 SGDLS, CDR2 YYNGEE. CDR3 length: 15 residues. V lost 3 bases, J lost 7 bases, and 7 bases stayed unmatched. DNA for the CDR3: TGTGCCAGCAGCGCCCCGGGACTAGCGGGAAGTGAGCAGTACTTC. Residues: CASSAPGLAGSEQYF. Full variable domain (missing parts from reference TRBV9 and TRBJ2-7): DSGVTQTPKHLITATGQRVTLRCSPRSGDLSVYWYQQSLDQGLQFLIQYYNGEERAKGNILERFSAQQFPDLHSELNLSSLELGDSALYFCASSAPGLAGSEQYFGPGTRLTVT.

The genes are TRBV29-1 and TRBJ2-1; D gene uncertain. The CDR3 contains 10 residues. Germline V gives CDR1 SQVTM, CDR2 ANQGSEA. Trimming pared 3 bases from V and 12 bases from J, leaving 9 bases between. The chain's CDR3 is CSVDLRPQFF. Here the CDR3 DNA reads TGCAGCGTTGATTTGAGGCCGCAGTTCTTC.

The CDR3 loop reads CAWGRVAYEQYF. Here the CDR3 DNA reads TGTGCCTGGGGCAGGGTCGCCTACGAGCAGTACTTC. The chain combines TRBV30 with TRBJ2-7; D is possibly TRBD1 (5 bases). The CDR3 contains 12 residues. V was pared by 5 bases and J by 2 bases, with 10 bases between. Per the germline V gene, CDR1 is GTSNPN and CDR2 is SVGIG (reference sequence).

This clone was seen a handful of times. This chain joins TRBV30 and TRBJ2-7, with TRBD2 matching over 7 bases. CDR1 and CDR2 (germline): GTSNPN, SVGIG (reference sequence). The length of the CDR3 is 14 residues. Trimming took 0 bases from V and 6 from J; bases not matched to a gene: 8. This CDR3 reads CAWSVGREWGEQYF. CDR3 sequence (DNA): TGTGCCTGGAGTGTAGGGCGGGAGTGGGGCGAGCAGTACTTC.

Here the CDR3 reads CASSLRGGSYEQYF. CDR3 in DNA: TGTGCCAGCAGTTTAAGGGGTGGGTCCTACGAGCAGTACTTC. The V gene is TRBV28, the J gene TRBJ2-7; D might be TRBD1 (5 bases). Deletions cut 2 bases from V and 1 base from J, with 9 bases between. From germline, CDR1 is MDHEN and CDR2 SYDVKM. The CDR3 has 14 residues. Supplemented by reference TRBV28 and TRBJ2-7, the full variable domain reads DVKVTQSSRYLVKRTGEKVFLECVQDMDHENMFWYRQDPGLGLRLIYFSYDVKMKEKGDIPEGYSVSREKKERFSLILESASTNQTSMYLCASSLRGGSYEQYFGPGTRLTVT.

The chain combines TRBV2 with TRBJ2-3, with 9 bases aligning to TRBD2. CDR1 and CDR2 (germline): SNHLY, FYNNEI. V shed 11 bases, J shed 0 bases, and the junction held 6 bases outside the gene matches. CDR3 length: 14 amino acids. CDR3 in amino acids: CARGGAVSTDTQYF. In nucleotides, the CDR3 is TGTGCCCGCGGGGGGGCGGTTAGCACAGATACGCAGTATTTT.

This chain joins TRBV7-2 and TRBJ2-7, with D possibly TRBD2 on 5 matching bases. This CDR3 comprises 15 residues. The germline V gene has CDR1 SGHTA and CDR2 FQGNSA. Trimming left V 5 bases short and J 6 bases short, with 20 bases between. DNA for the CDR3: TGTGCCAGCAGCCCCATGGGAGCGCCAACGGGCGAGCAGTACTTC. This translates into CASSPMGAPTGEQYF.

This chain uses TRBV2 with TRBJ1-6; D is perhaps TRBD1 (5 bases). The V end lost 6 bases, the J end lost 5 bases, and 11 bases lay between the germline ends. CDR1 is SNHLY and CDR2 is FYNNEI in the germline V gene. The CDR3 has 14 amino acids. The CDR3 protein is CASSWEGDNSPLHF. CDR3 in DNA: TGTGCCAGCAGCTGGGAAGGGGATAATTCACCCCTCCACTTT.

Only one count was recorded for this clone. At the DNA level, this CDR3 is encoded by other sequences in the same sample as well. The CDR3, as DNA: TGCGCCAGCAGCCCCCGGACTAGCGGGAGTGGCAATGAGCAGTTCTTC. Residues: CASSPRTSGSGNEQFF. The chain is built from TRBV5-1 and TRBJ2-1; 13 bases match TRBD2. CDR1 is SGHRS, CDR2 YFSETQ, per germline. Losses at the gene ends were 4 bases for V and 6 bases for J; bases not matched to a gene: 7. CDR3 length: 16 amino acids.

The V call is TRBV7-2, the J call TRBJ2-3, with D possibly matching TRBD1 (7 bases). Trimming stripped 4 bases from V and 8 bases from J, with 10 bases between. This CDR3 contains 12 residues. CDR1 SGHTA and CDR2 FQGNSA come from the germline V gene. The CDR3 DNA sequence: TGTGCCAGCAGCTCCCAGGGGGGTACGCAGTATTTT. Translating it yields CASSSQGGTQYF.

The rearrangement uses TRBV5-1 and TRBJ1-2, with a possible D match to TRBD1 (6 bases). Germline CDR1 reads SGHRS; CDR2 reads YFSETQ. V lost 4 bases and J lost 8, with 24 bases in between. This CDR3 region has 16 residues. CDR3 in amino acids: CASSVVDSALESGYTF. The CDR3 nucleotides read TGCGCCAGCAGCGTTGTGGACAGTGCTTTAGAGTCCGGCTACACCTTC.

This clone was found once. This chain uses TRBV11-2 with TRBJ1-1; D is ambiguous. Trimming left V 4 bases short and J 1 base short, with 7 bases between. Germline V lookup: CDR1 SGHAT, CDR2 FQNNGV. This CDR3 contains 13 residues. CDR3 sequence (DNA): TGTGCCAGCAGCTCTGCAGAGAACACTGAAGCTTTCTTT. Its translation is CASSSAENTEAFF.

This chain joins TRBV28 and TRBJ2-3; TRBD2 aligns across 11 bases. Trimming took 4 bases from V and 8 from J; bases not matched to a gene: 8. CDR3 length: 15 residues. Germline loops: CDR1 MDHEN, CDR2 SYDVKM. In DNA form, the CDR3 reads TGTGCCAGCAGTTCCACTGGGACTAGCGGAATTACGCAGTATTTT. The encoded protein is CASSSTGTSGITQYF.

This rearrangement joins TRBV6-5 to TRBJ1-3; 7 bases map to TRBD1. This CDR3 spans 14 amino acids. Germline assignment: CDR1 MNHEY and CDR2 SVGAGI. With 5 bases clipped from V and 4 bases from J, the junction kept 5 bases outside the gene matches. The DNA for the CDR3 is TGTGCCAGCAGTGACGACAGGGTGGGAAACACCATATATTTT. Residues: CASSDDRVGNTIYF.

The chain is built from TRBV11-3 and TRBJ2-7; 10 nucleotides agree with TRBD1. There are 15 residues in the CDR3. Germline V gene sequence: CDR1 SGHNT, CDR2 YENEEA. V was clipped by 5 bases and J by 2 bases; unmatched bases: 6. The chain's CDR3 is CASSLGTGAPYEQYF. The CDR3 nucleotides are TGTGCCAGCAGCCTAGGGACAGGGGCCCCCTACGAGCAGTACTTC.

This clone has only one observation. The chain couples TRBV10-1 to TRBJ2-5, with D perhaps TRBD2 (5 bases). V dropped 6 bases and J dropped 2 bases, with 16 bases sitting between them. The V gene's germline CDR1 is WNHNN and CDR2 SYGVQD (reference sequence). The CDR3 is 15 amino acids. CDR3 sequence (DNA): TGCGCCAGCAGCGGGGATCGGCGGCAGCAAGAGACCCAGTACTTC. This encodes CASSGDRRQQETQYF.

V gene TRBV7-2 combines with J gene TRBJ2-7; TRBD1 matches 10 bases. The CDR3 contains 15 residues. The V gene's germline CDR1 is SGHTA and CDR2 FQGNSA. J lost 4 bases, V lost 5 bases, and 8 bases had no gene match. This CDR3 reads CASSAQTGQGYEQYF. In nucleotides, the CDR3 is TGTGCCAGCAGCGCCCAGACGGGACAGGGGTACGAGCAGTACTTC.